The T cell receptor (beta chain) described here comes from a study of response to subunit inactivated influenza vaccine. Study-level findings and limits: The authors suggested that few new T cells are recruited per seasonal influenza vaccination.

Germline values: CDR1 LNHNV, CDR2 YYDKDF (reference sequence). The ends were cut back, 2 bases at V and 4 bases at J, with 9 bases in the middle. The CDR3 is 13 amino acids. As regards this clonotype: Its target is unknown.

TCRdb ran MiXCR on the RT-PCR reads and lists one entry per CDR3 protein. The sample contains roughly 780,000 distinct CDR3 sequences, about a fifth of which appear only once. Sequenced material: PBMCs from blood, taken roughly 5 days after vaccination. This clonotype was obtained from a man in his fifties or sixties who received an inactivated influenza vaccine. The V and J genes are TRBV15 and TRBJ2-7; weak D call: TRBD2 (5 bases). Written as DNA, the CDR3 is TGTGCCACCAGCAGATTACCGGGATACGAGCAGTACTTC. Residues: CATSRLPGYEQYF.